Presented here are 16 T cell receptor beta chains from one specimen sequenced in a study of T cells after yellow fever vaccination (dated by TCRdb to the late 2010s). Libraries were made using 5' RACE. Sequencing instrument: Illumina NovaSeq 6000. TCRdb's own reprocessing of the public reads used fastp at Q25 and MiXCR and kept productive beta chains. One record per CDR3 amino acid sequence lists the most common genes and DNA. Here the sample has 300,000 to 350,000 distinct CDR3 sequences; 3.5% to 4.5% occur a single time. The ten largest account for 20% to 25% of the sample. The treatment or condition label corresponds to: live attenuated yellow fever vaccine strain. Source: PBMCs, taken 5 days after the yellow fever booster vaccination. Receptors originate from a man aged 18 to 29 who received the YFV17D yellow fever vaccine.

CDR3 loop: CASSQDSSYNSPLHF. The CDR3 DNA reads as TGTGCCAGCAGCCAAGACAGCTCCTATAATTCACCCCTCCACTTT. This chain connects TRBV3-1 to TRBJ1-6; no reliable D call. The CDR3 is made up of 15 amino acids. V shed 0 bases and J shed 0 bases, with 3 bases lying between them. The germline CDR1 and CDR2 sequences are LGHDT and YNNKEL (reference sequence). The full variable domain, with the rest looked up from reference TRBV3-1 and TRBJ1-6, is DTAVSQTPKYLVTQMGNDKSIKCEQNLGHDTMYWYKQDSKKFLKIMFSYNNKELIINETVPNRFSPKSPDKAHLNLHINSLELGDSAVYFCASSQDSSYNSPLHFGNGTRLTVT.

This clonotype was seen a few times. DNA for the CDR3: TGCAGTGCTCCGACGGGCCCCTACGAGCAGTACGTC. Translating gives CSAPTGPYEQYV. The chain couples TRBV20-1 to TRBJ2-7, with unresolved D. Germline V gives CDR1 DFQATT, CDR2 SNEGSKA (reference sequence). This CDR3 region has 12 residues. Trimming took off 5 bases at V and 2 bases at J, with 10 bases between the two ends.

The rearrangement joins TRBV30 to TRBJ2-3, with TRBD2 matching over 16 bases. The J segment lost 2 bases and the V segment lost 5 bases, leaving 1 base of the junction unmatched. The CDR3 runs 15 residues. CDR1 is GTSNPN, CDR2 SVGIG, per germline (reference sequence). The CDR3 DNA follows: TGTGCCTGGGGGACTAGCGGGGGGGCCACAGATACGCAGTATTTT. This gives the protein CAWGTSGGATDTQYF.

A few counts support this clonotype. The chain is built from TRBV20-1 and TRBJ2-5, with D unresolved. Germline V CDR1 and CDR2: DFQATT, SNEGSKA (reference sequence). The CDR3 contains 12 residues. Trimming cost V 1 base and J 2 bases, with 5 bases left between them. CDR3 in amino acids: CSARVLQETQYF. The DNA of the CDR3 is TGCAGTGCTAGAGTACTACAAGAGACCCAGTACTTC.

This sequence joins TRBV18 and TRBJ1-1, with 7 bases lining up with TRBD1. Germline CDR1 is KGHSH and CDR2 is LQKENI. This CDR3 region has 14 residues. The V segment lost 3 bases and the J segment 3 bases; nucleotides outside the gene matches: 4. The CDR3 DNA sequence: TGTGCCAGCTCACCGACAGGGATGGACACTGAAGCTTTCTTT. This codes for CASSPTGMDTEAFF.

V and J are TRBV7-2 and TRBJ2-3; 8 bases match TRBD2. Trimming at V came to 4 bases and at J to 2 bases, leaving 5 bases not matched to a gene. The CDR3 loop spans 15 amino acids. Germline lookup yields CDR1 SGHTA and CDR2 FQGNSA. CDR3 coding DNA: TGTGCCAGCAGCTCCGGGGGGGGATTCACAGATACGCAGTATTTT. It is translated as CASSSGGGFTDTQYF.

This clonotype was seen ten or more times. The chain links TRBV12-3 or TRBV12-4 to TRBJ2-5, with D perhaps TRBD1 or TRBD2 (5 bases each). Trimming stripped 6 bases from V and 4 bases from J, with 21 bases between. The CDR3 loop spans 16 amino acids. CDR3 coding DNA: TGTGCCAGCAGCCGCAATGGCCTCGGGGCGGTAGAGACCCAGTACTTC. This translates into CASSRNGLGAVETQYF.

This clonotype was observed many times. The chain links TRBV18 to TRBJ2-5; D unclear. The CDR3 is 13 amino acids. Germline V lookup: CDR1 KGHSH, CDR2 LQKENI. V lost 1 base to trimming and J lost 1 base, with 4 bases between them. DNA for the CDR3: TGTGCCAGCTCACCACGGACCCAAGAGACCCAGTACTTC. This encodes CASSPRTQETQYF. Looking up the rest from reference TRBV18 and TRBJ2-5 gives the full variable domain: NAGVMQNPRHLVRRRGQEARLRCSPMKGHSHVYWYRQLPEEGLKFMVYLQKENIIDESGMPKERFSAEFPKEGPSILRIQQVVRGDSAAYFCASSPRTQETQYFGPGTRLLVL.

This chain uses TRBV28 with TRBJ2-5; weak D call: TRBD2 (5 bases). Trimming removed 5 bases at V and 2 bases at J, with 15 bases between. Germline assignment: CDR1 MDHEN and CDR2 SYDVKM. The CDR3 has 15 residues. The CDR3 loop reads CASSPTSRGQETQYF. CDR3 sequence (DNA): TGTGCCAGCAGTCCTACTTCCCGCGGGCAAGAGACCCAGTACTTC.

J is TRBJ2-7 and V is TRBV7-9; TRBD1 matches 9 bases. The V gene's germline CDR1 is SEHNR and CDR2 FQNEAQ (reference sequence). The CDR3 totals 15 residues. The V gene end was trimmed by 0 bases and the J gene end by 3 bases; junction bases not matched to a gene: 3. CDR3 coding DNA: TGTGCCAGCAGCTTAGCGGACAGGGGTTTCTACGAGCAGTACTTC. Its translation: CASSLADRGFYEQYF.

The chain has TRBV5-4 and TRBJ1-4; D is possibly TRBD1 (6 bases). With 4 bases removed from V and 3 bases from J, the gap between germline ends came to 13 bases. The germline V gene has CDR1 SGHNT and CDR2 YYREEE (reference sequence). CDR3 length: 15 residues. CDR3 amino acids: CASSAGGAPNEKLFF. For the CDR3, the DNA is TGTGCCAGCAGCGCCGGGGGCGCGCCTAATGAAAAACTGTTTTTT.

A few counts support this clonotype. This rearrangement joins TRBV5-6 to TRBJ2-3; D is unresolved. The germline V gene encodes CDR1 SGHDT and CDR2 YYEEEE. This CDR3 is built from 12 residues. The ends were cut back, 4 bases at V and 7 bases at J, with 10 bases in the middle. CDR3 nucleotides: TGTGCCAGCAGCGCGGACCCGAATACGCAGTATTTT. This encodes CASSADPNTQYF.

This chain links TRBV6-1 with TRBJ2-3, with 8 bases fitting TRBD2. Germline-derived CDR1 and CDR2 are MNHNS and SASEGT. CDR3 length: 14 amino acids. With V trimmed by 4 bases and J by 2 bases, 2 bases remained unmatched. CDR3 nucleotides: TGTGCCAGCAGTGGTAGCGGGGACACAGATACGCAGTATTTT. Protein: CASSGSGDTDTQYF.

The sample holds many counts of this clonotype. V is TRBV20-1 and J is TRBJ2-1, with 11 bases lining up with TRBD2. Germline CDR1 reads DFQATT; CDR2 reads SNEGSKA (reference sequence). The V gene end was trimmed by 2 bases and the J gene end by 6 bases; junction bases not matched to a gene: 3. The CDR3 has 14 amino acids. The CDR3 DNA follows: TGCAGTGCTAGACTAGCGGGGGGCGTCAATGAGCAGTTCTTC. As protein: CSARLAGGVNEQFF.

The chain carries TRBV20-1 and TRBJ2-1, with D possibly called TRBD1 or TRBD2 (5 bases each). This CDR3 comprises 16 residues. V was clipped by 5 bases and J by 7 bases, with 24 bases between them. The V gene's germline CDR1 is DFQATT and CDR2 SNEGSKA (reference sequence). The CDR3 DNA sequence: TGCAGTGCTCCCATGACGGCGGGCCAGCCAGGGAATGAGCAGTTCTTC. This gives the protein CSAPMTAGQPGNEQFF.

J is TRBJ2-5 and V is TRBV3-1, with D possibly TRBD2 on 6 matching bases. The V end was cut by 8 bases, the J end by 5 bases, with 15 bases between. The CDR3 is 13 residues long. The germline V gene encodes CDR1 LGHDT and CDR2 YNNKEL (reference sequence). The CDR3 loop reads CASRFFGGETQYF. Written as DNA, the CDR3 is TGTGCCAGCCGATTTTTCGGGGGTGAGACCCAGTACTTC.